One and the same sample provided the 8 T cell receptor beta chains below, sequenced in a study of cytomegalovirus exposure and HLA in healthy donors. Primers included in the PCR were 60 Vbeta and 13 Jbeta primers. Sequencing used immunoSEQ multiplex PCR; TCRdb keeps in-frame clones, though not all of them. The data contain about 130,000 clones, 70% to 90% of them seen just once; the ten biggest clones take up around 20%. The specimen sequenced was PBMCs. These receptors were obtained from a young man in good health and CMV-seropositive.

The rearrangement joins TRBV6-5 to TRBJ2-7; D perhaps matches TRBD1 (6 bases). CDR1 MNHEY and CDR2 SVGAGI come from the germline V gene. CDR3 length: 14 amino acids. V lost 6 bases and J lost 3, with 15 bases in between. For the CDR3, the DNA is TGTGCCAGCAGCTCTCCGGGACACCTCTACGAGCAGTACTTC. Translation gives CASSSPGHLYEQYF.

The chain combines TRBV28 with TRBJ2-1; possible D gene TRBD2, 5 bases. CDR1 MDHEN and CDR2 SYDVKM come from the germline V gene. Trimming removed 1 base at V and 0 bases at J, with 7 bases between. This CDR3 is built from 15 residues. As DNA, the CDR3 is TGTGCCAGCAGTTTATTAGGGAGCTCCTACAATGAGCAGTTCTTC. This codes for CASSLLGSSYNEQFF.

About this clone itself: The sample has other DNA sequences that encode this CDR3 too. This sequence joins TRBV12-5 and TRBJ2-5, with 9 bases lining up with TRBD1. CDR1 is LGHNT, CDR2 FRNRAP, per germline. The CDR3 contains 17 residues. V lost 5 bases and J lost 2; bases outside the gene matches: 12. The CDR3 reads CASGIPMTGTGQETQYF. The CDR3 coding sequence is TGTGCTAGTGGTATACCGATGACCGGGACAGGGCAAGAGACCCAGTACTTC. The variable domain in full, with the rest retrieved from reference TRBV12-5 and TRBJ2-5, is DARVTQTPRHKVTEMGQEVTMRCQPILGHNTVFWYRQTMMQGLELLAYFRNRAPLDDSGMPKDRFSAEMPDATLATLKIQPSEPRDSAVYFCASGIPMTGTGQETQYFGPGTRLLVL.

V is TRBV7-3 and J is TRBJ2-3; D might be TRBD2 (5 bases). V was shortened by 6 bases and J by 6 bases, with 13 bases between the two germline ends. The CDR3 is 13 amino acids. The V gene's germline CDR1 is SGHTA and CDR2 FQGTGA. In nucleotides, the CDR3 is TGTGCCAGCAGTTGGACGGAGCGGGATACGCAGTATTTT. It yields the protein CASSWTERDTQYF. The full variable domain, its missing parts supplied by reference TRBV7-3 and TRBJ2-3, is GAGVSQTPSNKVTEKGKYVELRCDPISGHTALYWYRQSLGQGPEFLIYFQGTGAADDSGLPNDRFFAVRPEGSVSTLKIQRTERGDSAVYLCASSWTERDTQYFGPGTRLTVL.

This clone was detected only a few times. The chain couples TRBV15 to TRBJ1-6; D is perhaps TRBD1 (5 bases). In germline, CDR1 is LNHNV, CDR2 YYDKDF (reference sequence). The V gene lost 5 bases and the J gene lost 2 bases, with 10 bases spanning the gap. This CDR3 comprises 15 residues. CDR3 protein: CATSGGRAYNSPLHF. The CDR3, as DNA: TGTGCCACCAGCGGAGGCAGGGCCTATAATTCACCCCTCCACTTT.

The V call is TRBV10-3, the J call TRBJ2-6; D might be TRBD2 (6 bases). The CDR3 is made up of 17 amino acids. Germline CDR1 reads ENHRY; CDR2 reads SYGVKD. Trimming shortened V by 8 bases and J by 4 bases, and 21 bases separated the two germline ends. CDR3 nucleotides: TGTGCCATCGCGGGCGGGGTTAAGGGCTCCGGGGCCAACGTCCTGACTTTC. This gives the protein CAIAGGVKGSGANVLTF.

The chain uses TRBV13 and TRBJ1-1; 7 bases fit TRBD1. The CDR3 runs 13 residues. The J segment lost 11 bases and the V segment lost 8 bases, leaving 14 bases of the junction unmatched. Germline assignment: CDR1 PRHDT and CDR2 FYEKMQ (reference sequence). The CDR3 sequence is CASSPGRGAPAFF. CDR3 DNA: TGTGCCAGCTCCCCAGGCAGGGGGGCGCCGGCTTTCTTT.

The chain carries TRBV6-1 and TRBJ2-7, with 7 bases that match TRBD1. This CDR3 region has 15 residues. CDR1 is MNHNS and CDR2 is SASEGT in the germline V gene. With 7 bases clipped from V and 3 bases from J, the junction kept 12 bases outside the gene matches. The CDR3 loop reads CASNLRGLANYEQYF. The CDR3 bases are TGTGCCAGCAACTTGAGGGGGCTAGCCAACTACGAGCAGTACTTC.